This T cell receptor beta chain was documented in a study of blood T cell repertoires in COVID-19. Authors' analysis steps: Estimates of nucleated cell counts were drawn from the amplification of reference gene primers. Method: immunoSEQ multiplex PCR; TCRdb's copy keeps in-frame clones and lacks some. The DNA gave D and trimming, while V, J and clone size come from that table. The sample yields over 250,000 clones, about 90% seen once. This CDR3 comprises 15 residues. Germline assignment: CDR1 GTSNPN and CDR2 SVGIG (reference sequence). J gave up 4 bases and V 0 bases, and 8 bases lay outside the gene matches.

The chain is built from TRBV30 and TRBJ2-5; 7 bases fit TRBD1. The sample consisted of PBMCs or T cells enriched from blood (not recorded which). The receptor was isolated from a young woman who had recovered from COVID-19. CDR3 in amino acids: CAWSVGQGVPETQYF. The CDR3 DNA sequence: TGTGCCTGGAGTGTCGGCCAGGGGGTTCCAGAGACCCAGTACTTC.